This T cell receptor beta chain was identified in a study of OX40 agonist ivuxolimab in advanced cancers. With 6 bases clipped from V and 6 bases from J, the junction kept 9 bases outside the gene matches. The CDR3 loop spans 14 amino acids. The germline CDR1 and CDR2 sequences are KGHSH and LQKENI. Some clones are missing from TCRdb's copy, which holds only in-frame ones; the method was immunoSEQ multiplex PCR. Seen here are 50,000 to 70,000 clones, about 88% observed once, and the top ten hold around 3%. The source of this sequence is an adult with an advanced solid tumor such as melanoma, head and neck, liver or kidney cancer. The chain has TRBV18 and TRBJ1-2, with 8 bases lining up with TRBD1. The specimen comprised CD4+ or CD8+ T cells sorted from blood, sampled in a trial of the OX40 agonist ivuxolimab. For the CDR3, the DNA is TGTGCCAGCTCCCCGAGCAGGGGGCGAGATGGCTACACCTTC. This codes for CASSPSRGRDGYTF.